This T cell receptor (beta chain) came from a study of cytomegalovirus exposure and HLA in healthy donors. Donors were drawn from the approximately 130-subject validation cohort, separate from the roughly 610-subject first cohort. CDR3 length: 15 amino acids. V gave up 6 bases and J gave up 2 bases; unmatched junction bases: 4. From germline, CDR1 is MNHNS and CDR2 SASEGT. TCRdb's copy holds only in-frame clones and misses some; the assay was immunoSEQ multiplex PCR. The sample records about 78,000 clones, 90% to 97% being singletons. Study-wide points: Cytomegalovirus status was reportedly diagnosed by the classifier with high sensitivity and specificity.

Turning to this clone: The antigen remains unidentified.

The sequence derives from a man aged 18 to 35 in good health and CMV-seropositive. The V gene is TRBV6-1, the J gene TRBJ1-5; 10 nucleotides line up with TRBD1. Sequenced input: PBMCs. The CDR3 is CASRGTGEGNQPQHF. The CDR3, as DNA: TGTGCCAGCAGGGGGACAGGGGAGGGCAATCAGCCCCAGCATTTT.